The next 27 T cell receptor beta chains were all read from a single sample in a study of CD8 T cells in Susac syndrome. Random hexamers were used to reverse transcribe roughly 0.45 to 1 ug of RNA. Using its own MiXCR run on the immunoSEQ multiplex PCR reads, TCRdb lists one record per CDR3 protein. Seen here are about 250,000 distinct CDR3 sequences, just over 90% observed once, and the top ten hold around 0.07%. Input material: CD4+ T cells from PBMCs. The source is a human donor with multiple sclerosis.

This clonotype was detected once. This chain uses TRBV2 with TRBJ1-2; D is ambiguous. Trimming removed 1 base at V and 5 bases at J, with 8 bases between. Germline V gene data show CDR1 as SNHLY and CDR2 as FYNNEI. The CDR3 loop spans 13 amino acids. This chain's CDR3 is CASSEDYGYGYTF. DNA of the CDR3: TGTGCCAGCAGTGAAGACTATGGGTATGGCTACACCTTC.

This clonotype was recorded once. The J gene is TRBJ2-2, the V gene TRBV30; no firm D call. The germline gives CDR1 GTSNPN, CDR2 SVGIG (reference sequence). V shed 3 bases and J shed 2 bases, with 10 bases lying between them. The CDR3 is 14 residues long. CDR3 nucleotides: TGTGCCTGGAGCCTACGGGCCAACACCGGGGAGCTGTTTTTT. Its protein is CAWSLRANTGELFF.

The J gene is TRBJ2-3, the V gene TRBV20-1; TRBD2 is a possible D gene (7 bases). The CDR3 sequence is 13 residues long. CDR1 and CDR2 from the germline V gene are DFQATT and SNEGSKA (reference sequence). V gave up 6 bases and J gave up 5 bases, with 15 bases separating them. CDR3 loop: CSARRGARDTQYF. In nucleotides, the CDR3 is TGCAGTGCGCGTCGGGGGGCCCGAGATACGCAGTATTTT.

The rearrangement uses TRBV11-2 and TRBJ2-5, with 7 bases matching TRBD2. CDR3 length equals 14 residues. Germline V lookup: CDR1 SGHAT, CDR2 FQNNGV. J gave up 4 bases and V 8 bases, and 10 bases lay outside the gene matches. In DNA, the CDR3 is TGTGCCAGCGCCAGGCAAGGCGGGGGAGAGACCCAGTACTTC. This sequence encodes CASARQGGGETQYF.

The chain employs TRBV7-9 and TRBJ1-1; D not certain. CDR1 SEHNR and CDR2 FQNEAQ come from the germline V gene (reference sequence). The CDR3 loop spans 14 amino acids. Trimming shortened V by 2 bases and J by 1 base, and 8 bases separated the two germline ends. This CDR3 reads CASSLLNTNTEAFF. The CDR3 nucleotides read TGTGCCAGCAGCTTACTGAATACGAACACTGAAGCTTTCTTT.

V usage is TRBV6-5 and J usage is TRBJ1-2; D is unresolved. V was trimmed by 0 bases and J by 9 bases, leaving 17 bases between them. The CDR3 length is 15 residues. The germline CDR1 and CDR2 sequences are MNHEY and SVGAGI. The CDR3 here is CASSYSGQSVYRYTF. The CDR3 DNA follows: TGTGCCAGCAGTTACTCGGGCCAGTCGGTCTACCGCTACACCTTC.

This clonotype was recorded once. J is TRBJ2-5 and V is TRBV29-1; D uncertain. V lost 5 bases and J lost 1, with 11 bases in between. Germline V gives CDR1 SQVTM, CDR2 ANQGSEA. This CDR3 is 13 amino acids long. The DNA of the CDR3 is TGCAGCGTTCGAAATATGCTCCAAGAGACCCAGTACTTC. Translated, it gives CSVRNMLQETQYF.

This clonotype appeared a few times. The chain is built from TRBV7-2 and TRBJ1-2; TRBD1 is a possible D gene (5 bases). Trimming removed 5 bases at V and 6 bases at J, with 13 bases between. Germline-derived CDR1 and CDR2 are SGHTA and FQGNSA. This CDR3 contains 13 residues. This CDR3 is CASSGGTIHGYTF. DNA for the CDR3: TGTGCCAGCAGCGGAGGGACTATCCATGGCTACACCTTC. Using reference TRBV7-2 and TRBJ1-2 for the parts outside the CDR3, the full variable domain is GAGVSQSPSNKVTEKGKDVELRCDPISGHTALYWYRQSLGQGLEFLIYFQGNSAPDKSGLPSDRFSAERTGGSVSTLTIQRTQQEDSAVYLCASSGGTIHGYTFGSGTRLTVV.

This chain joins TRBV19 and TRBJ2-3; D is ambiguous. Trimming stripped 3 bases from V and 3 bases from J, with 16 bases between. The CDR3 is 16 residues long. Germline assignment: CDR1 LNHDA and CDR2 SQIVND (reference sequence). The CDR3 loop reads CASSIWSSSQTDTQYF. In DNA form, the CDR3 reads TGTGCCAGTAGTATTTGGTCTAGTTCACAAACAGATACGCAGTATTTT.

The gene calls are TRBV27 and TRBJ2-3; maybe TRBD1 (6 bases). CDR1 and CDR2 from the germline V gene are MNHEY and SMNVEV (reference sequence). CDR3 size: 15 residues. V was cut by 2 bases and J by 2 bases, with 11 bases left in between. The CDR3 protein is CASSLGGQPTDTQYF. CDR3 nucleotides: TGTGCCAGCAGTTTAGGTGGACAGCCCACAGATACGCAGTATTTT.

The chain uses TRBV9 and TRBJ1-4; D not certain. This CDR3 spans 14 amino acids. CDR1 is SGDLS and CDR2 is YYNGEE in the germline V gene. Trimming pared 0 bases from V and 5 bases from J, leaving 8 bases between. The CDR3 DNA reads TGTGCCAGCAGCGTAGGGCAATCCAATGAAAAACTGTTTTTT. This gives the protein CASSVGQSNEKLFF.

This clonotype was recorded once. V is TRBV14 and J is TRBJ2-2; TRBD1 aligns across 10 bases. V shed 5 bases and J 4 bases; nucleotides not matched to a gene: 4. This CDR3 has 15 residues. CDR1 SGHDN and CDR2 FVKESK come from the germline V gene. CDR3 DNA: TGTGCCAGCAGCGGACAGGGGGTGGCCACCGGGGAGCTGTTTTTT. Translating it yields CASSGQGVATGELFF.

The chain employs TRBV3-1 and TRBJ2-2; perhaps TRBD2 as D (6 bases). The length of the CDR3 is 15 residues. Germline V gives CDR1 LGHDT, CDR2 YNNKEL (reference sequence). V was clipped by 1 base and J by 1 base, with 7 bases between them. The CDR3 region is CASSQGAGNTGELFF. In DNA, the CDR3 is TGTGCCAGCAGCCAAGGAGCGGGGAACACCGGGGAGCTGTTTTTT. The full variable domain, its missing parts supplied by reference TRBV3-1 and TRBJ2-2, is DTAVSQTPKYLVTQMGNDKSIKCEQNLGHDTMYWYKQDSKKFLKIMFSYNNKELIINETVPNRFSPKSPDKAHLNLHINSLELGDSAVYFCASSQGAGNTGELFFGEGSRLTVL.

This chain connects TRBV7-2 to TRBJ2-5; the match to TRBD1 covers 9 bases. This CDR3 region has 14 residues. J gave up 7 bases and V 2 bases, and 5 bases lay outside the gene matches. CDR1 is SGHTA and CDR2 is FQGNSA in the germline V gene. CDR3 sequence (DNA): TGTGCCAGCAGCTTAAGTGGACAGGGGCCGACCCAGTACTTC. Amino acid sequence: CASSLSGQGPTQYF.

The CDR3 loop reads CASSVPRANQPQHF. CDR3 coding DNA: TGTGCCAGCAGTGTACCCAGGGCAAATCAGCCCCAGCATTTT. The V gene is TRBV2, the J gene TRBJ1-5; maybe TRBD1 (5 bases). Germline CDR1 SNHLY, CDR2 FYNNEI. This CDR3 is built from 14 residues. The V and J ends lost 4 bases and 4 bases respectively, with 11 bases between them.

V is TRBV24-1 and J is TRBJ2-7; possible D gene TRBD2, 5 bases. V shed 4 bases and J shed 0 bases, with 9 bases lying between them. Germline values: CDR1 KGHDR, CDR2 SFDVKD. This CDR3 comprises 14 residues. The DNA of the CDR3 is TGTGCCACCAGTGACCCCGGGAACTCCTACGAGCAGTACTTC. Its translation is CATSDPGNSYEQYF.

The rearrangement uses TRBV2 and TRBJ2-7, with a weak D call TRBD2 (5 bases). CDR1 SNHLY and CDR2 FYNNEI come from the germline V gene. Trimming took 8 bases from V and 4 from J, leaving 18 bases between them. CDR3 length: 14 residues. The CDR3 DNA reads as TGTGCCAGCCTCGGGATTGAGTCCTCGTACGAGCAGTACTTC. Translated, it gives CASLGIESSYEQYF.

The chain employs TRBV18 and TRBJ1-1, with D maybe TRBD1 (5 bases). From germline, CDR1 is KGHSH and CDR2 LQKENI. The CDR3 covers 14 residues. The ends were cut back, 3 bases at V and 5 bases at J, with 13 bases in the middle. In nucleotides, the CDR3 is TGTGCCAGCTCACCGGGACTGCAGAGGACTGAAGCTTTCTTT. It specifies CASSPGLQRTEAFF.

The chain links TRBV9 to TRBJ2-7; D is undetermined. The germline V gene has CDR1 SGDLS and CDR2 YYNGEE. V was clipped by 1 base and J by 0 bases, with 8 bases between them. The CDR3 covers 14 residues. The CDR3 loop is CASSVRVSSYEQYF. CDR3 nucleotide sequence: TGTGCCAGCAGCGTAAGAGTTAGCTCCTACGAGCAGTACTTC.

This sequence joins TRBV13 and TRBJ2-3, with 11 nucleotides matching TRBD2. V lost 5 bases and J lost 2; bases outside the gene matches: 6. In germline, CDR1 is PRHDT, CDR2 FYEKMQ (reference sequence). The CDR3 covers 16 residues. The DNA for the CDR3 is TGTGCCAGCAGCCCCCTACTAGCGGGGGACACAGATACGCAGTATTTT. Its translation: CASSPLLAGDTDTQYF.

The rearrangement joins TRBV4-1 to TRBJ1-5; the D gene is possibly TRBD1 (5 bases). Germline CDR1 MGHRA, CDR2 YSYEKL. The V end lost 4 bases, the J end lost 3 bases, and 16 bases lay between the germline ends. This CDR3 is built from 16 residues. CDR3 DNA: TGCGCCAGCAGCCCGCTCGAACCGGACATCAATCAGCCCCAGCATTTT. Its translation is CASSPLEPDINQPQHF.

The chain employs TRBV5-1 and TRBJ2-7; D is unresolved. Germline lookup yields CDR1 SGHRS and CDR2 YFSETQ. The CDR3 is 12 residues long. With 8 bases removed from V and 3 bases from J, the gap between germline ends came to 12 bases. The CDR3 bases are TGCGCCAGAAGGGATTACCTCTACGAGCAGTACTTC. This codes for CARRDYLYEQYF.

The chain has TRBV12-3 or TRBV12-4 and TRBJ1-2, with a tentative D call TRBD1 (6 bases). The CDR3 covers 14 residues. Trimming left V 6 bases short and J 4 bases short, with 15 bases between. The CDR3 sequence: CASSSTPGVYGYTF. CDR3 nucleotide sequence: TGTGCCAGCAGCTCCACTCCAGGGGTCTATGGCTACACCTTC.

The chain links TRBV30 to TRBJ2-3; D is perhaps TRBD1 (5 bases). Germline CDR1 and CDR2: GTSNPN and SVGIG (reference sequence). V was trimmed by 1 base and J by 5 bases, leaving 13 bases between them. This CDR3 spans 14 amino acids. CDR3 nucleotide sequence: TGTGCCTGGAGTGATGGGGCTATCAGAGATACGCAGTATTTT. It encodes CAWSDGAIRDTQYF. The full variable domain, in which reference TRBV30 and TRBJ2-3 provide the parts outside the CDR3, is SQTIHQWPATLVQPVGSPLSLECTVEGTSNPNLYWYRQAAGRGLQLLFYSVGIGQISSEVPQNLSASRPQDRQFILSSKKLLLSDSGFYLCAWSDGAIRDTQYFGPGTRLTVL.

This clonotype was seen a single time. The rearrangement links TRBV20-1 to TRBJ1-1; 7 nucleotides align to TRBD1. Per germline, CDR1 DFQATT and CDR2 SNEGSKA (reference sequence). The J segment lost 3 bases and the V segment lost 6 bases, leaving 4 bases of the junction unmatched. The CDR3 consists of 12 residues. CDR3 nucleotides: TGCAGTGCCGGAGACAGGGACACTGAAGCTTTCTTT. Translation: CSAGDRDTEAFF.

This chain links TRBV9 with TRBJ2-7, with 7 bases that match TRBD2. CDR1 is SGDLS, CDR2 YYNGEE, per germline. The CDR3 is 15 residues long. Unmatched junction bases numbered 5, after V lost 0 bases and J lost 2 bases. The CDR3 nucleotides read TGTGCCAGCAGCGTAGGCGGGAGTCGGACCTACGAGCAGTACGTC. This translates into CASSVGGSRTYEQYV.

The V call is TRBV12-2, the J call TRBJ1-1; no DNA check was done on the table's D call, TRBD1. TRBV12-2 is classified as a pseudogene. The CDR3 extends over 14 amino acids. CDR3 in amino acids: CASRLWGQGLGAFF. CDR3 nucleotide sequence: TGTGCAAGTCGCTTATGGGGACAGGGCTTAGGGGCTTTCTTT.